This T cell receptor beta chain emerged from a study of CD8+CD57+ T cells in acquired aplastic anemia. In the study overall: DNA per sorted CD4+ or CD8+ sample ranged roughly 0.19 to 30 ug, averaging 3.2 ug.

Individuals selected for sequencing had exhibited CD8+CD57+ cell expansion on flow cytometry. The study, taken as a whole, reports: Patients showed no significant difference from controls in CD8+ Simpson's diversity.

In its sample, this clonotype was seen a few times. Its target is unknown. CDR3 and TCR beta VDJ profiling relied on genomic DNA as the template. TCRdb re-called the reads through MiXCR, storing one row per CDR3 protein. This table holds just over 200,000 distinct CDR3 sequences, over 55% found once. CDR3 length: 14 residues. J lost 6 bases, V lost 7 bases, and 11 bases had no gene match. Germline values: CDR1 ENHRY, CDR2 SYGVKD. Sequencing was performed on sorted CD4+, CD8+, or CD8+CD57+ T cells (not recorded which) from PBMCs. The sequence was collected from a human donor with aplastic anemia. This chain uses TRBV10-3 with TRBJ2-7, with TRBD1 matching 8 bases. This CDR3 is CAIIDADRVTEQYF. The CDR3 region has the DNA TGTGCCATCATTGACGCGGACAGGGTAACCGAGCAGTACTTC.